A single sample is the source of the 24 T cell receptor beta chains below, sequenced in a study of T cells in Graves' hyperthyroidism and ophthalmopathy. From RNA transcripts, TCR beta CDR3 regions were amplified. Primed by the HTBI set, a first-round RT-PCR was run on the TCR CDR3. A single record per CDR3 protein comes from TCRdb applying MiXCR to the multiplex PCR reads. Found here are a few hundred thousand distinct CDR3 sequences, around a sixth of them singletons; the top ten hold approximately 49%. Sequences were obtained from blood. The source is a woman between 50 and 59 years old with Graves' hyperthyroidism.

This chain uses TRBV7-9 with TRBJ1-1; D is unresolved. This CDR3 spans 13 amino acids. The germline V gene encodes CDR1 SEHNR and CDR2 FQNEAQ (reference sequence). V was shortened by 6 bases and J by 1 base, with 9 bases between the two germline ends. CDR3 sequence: CASRRAGNTEAFF. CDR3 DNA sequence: TGTGCCAGCAGGCGAGCGGGGAACACTGAAGCTTTCTTT.

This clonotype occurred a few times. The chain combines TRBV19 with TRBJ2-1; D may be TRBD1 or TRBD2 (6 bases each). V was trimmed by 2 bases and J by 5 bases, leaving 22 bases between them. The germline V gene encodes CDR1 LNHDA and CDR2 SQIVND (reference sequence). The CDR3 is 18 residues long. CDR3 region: CASSIFPTGGAFNNEQFF. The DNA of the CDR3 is TGTGCCAGTAGTATATTCCCAACCGGGGGCGCATTTAACAATGAGCAGTTCTTC.

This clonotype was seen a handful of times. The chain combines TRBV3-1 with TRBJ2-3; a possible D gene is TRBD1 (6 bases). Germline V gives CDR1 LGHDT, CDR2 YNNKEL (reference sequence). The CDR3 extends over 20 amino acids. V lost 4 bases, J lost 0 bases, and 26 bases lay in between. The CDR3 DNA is TGTGCCAGCAGCCCAGATTCTCGACAGGTCCTCCATTCTAGCACAGATACGCAGTATTTT. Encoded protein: CASSPDSRQVLHSSTDTQYF.

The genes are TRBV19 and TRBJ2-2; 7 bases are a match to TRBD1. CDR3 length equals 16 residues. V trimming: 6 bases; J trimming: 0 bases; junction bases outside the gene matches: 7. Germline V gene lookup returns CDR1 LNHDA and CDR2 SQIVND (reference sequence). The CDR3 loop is CASSAWDSANTGELFF. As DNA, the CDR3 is TGTGCCAGTAGCGCCTGGGACAGCGCGAACACCGGGGAGCTGTTTTTT.

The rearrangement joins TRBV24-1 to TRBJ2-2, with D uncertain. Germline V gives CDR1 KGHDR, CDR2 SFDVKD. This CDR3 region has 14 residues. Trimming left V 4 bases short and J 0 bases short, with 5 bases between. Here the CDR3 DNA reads TGTGCCACCAGTGACGTGACGAACACCGGGGAGCTGTTTTTT. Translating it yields CATSDVTNTGELFF.

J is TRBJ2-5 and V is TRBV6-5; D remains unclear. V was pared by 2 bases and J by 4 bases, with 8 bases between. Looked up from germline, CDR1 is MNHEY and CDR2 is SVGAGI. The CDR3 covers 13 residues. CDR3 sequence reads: CASSYTWAETQYF. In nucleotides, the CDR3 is TGTGCCAGCAGTTACACGTGGGCAGAGACCCAGTACTTC.

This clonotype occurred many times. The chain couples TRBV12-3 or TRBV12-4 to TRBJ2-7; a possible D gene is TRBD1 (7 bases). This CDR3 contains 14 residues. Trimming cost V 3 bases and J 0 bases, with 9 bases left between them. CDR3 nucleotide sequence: TGTGCCAGCAGTTTGGAGGGGGCCTCCTACGAGCAGTACGTC. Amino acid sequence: CASSLEGASYEQYV.

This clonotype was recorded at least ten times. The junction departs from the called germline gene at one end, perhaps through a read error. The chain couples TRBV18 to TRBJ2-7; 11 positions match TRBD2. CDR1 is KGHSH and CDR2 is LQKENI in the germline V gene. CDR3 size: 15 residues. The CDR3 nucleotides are TGCGCCAGCAGCCCCGGGACTAGCGGAACCTACGAGCAGTACTTC. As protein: CASSPGTSGTYEQYF.

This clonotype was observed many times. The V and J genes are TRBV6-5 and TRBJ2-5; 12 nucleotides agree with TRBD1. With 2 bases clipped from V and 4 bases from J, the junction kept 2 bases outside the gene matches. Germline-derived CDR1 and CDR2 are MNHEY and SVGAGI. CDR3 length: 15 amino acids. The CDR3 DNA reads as TGTGCCAGCAGTTACGGGACAGGGGGCTCAGAGACCCAGTACTTC. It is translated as CASSYGTGGSETQYF.

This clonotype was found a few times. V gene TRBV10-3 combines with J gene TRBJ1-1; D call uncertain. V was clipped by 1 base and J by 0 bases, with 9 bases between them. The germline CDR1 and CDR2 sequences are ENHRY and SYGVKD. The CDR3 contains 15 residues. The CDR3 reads CAISELAVVNTEAFF. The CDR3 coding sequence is TGTGCCATCAGTGAGTTGGCGGTAGTGAACACTGAAGCTTTCTTT.

The CDR3 sequence is CASSSTLVSGNTIYF. The CDR3, as DNA: TGTGCCAGCAGCTCGACCCTTGTCTCTGGAAACACCATATATTTT. The chain couples TRBV7-2 to TRBJ1-3; no definite D call. Germline CDR1 reads SGHTA; CDR2 reads FQGNSA. CDR3 length equals 15 residues. Trimming pared 4 bases from V and 0 bases from J, leaving 10 bases between.

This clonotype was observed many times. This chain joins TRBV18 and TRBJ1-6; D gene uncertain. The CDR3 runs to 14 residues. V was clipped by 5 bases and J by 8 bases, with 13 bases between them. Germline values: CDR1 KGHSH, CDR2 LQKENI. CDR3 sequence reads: CASSSGRRDSPLHF. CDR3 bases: TGTGCCAGCTCATCCGGACGGAGGGATTCACCCCTCCACTTT.

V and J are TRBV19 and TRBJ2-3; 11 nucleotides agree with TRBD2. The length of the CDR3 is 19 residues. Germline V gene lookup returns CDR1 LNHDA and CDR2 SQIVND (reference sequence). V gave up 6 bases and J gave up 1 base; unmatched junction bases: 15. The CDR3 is CASSLSSGGPSAGTDTQYF. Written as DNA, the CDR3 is TGTGCCAGTAGCTTGTCTAGCGGGGGGCCTTCAGCGGGCACAGATACGCAGTATTTT.

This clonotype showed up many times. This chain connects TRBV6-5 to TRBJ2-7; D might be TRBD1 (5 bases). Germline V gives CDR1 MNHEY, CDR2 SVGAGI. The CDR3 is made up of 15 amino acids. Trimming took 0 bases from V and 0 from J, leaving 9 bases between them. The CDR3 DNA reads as TGTGCCAGCAGTTACTCGAGACAGAGCTCCTACGAGCAGTACTTC. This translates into CASSYSRQSSYEQYF.

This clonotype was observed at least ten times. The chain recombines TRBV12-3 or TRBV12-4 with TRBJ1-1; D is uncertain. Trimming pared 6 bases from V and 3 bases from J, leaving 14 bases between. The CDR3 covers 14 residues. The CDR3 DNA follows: TGTGCCAGCAGGAAGGACCCGGATGACACTGAAGCTTTCTTT. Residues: CASRKDPDDTEAFF.

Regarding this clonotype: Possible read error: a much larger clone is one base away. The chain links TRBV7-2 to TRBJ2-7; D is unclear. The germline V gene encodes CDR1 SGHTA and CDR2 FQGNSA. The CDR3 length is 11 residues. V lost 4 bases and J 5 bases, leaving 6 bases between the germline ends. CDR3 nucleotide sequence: TGTGCCAGCAGCTCATGGGACGAGCAGTACGTC. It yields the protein CASSSWDEQYV.

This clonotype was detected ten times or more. CDR3 residues: CASSWRLAGYNEQFF. CDR3 bases: TGTGCCAGCAGCTGGAGACTAGCGGGGTACAATGAGCAGTTCTTC. The chain links TRBV11-2 to TRBJ2-1; 11 bases fit TRBD2. Germline V gives CDR1 SGHAT, CDR2 FQNNGV. After removal of 4 bases from V and 4 bases from J, the junction contained 3 bases not matched to a gene. The CDR3 covers 15 residues.

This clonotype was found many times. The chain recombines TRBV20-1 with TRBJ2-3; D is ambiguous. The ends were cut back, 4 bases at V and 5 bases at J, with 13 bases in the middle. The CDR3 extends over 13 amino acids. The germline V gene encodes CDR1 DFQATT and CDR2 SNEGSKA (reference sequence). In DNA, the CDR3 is TGCAGTGCTACCGGAGACGGAAAAGATACGCAGTATTTT. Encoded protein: CSATGDGKDTQYF.

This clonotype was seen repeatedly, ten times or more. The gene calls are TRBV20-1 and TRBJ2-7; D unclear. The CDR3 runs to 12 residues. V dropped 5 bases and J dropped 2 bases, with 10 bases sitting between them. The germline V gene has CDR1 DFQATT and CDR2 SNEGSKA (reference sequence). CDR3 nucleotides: TGCAGTGCTTCCCTGGATCCCTACGAGCAGTACTTC. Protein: CSASLDPYEQYF.

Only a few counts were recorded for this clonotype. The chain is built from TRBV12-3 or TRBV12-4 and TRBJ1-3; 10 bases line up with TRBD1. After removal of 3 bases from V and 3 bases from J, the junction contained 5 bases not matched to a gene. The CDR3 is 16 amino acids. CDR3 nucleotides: TGTGCCAGCAGTTTCACGGGACAGGGGAATGGAAACACCATATATTTT. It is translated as CASSFTGQGNGNTIYF.

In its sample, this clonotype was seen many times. This CDR3 is CASMEGGGNYNEQFF. CDR3 DNA sequence: TGTGCCAGCATGGAGGGGGGGGGCAACTACAATGAGCAGTTCTTC. The V gene is TRBV11-2, the J gene TRBJ2-1; D perhaps matches TRBD2 (7 bases). The CDR3 length is 15 residues. Germline CDR1 and CDR2: SGHAT and FQNNGV. V was cut by 7 bases and J by 3 bases, with 16 bases left in between.

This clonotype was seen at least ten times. The CDR3 DNA reads TGTGCCAGCAGCGGAGACAGGGGAGAGGTGTGGAATTCACCCCTCCACTTT. Translation gives CASSGDRGEVWNSPLHF. The rearrangement links TRBV2 to TRBJ1-6; 8 bases match TRBD1. After removal of 6 bases from V and 7 bases from J, the junction contained 14 bases not matched to a gene. The CDR3 extends over 17 amino acids. The germline V gene has CDR1 SNHLY and CDR2 FYNNEI.

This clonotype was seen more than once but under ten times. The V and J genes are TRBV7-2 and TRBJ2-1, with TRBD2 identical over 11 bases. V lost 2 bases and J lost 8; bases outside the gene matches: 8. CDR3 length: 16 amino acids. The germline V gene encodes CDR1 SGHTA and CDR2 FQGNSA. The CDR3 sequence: CASSLLQGLAVYEQFF. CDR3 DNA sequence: TGTGCCAGCAGCTTACTTCAGGGACTAGCGGTATATGAGCAGTTCTTC. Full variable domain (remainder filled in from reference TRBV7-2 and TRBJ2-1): GAGVSQSPSNKVTEKGKDVELRCDPISGHTALYWYRQSLGQGLEFLIYFQGNSAPDKSGLPSDRFSAERTGGSVSTLTIQRTQQEDSAVYLCASSLLQGLAVYEQFFGPGTRLTVL.

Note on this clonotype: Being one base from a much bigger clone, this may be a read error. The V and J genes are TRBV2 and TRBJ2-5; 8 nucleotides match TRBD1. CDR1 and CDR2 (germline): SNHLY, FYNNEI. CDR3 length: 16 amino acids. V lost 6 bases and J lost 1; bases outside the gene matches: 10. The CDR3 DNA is TGTGCCAGCAGATGGGACGACAGGGGTTTCCAAGAGACCCAGTACTTC. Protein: CASRWDDRGFQETQYF.